The 2 T cell receptor beta chains below were found in one sample sequenced in a study of early T cells in non-severe SARS-CoV-2 infection. Each CDR3 protein gets one entry after TCRdb re-called the 5' RACE reads with MiXCR. The sample holds approximately 76,000 distinct CDR3 sequences; about an eighth are singletons and the top ten take roughly 1.3%. Sequencing input: whole blood. Receptors originate from an adult who was a healthcare worker with PCR-confirmed SARS-CoV-2 infection or an uninfected control (not recorded which).

This clonotype was picked up many times. This chain connects TRBV7-9 to TRBJ1-2, with 8 bases that match TRBD1. The V segment lost 5 bases and the J segment 3 bases; nucleotides outside the gene matches: 14. Germline-derived CDR1 and CDR2 are SEHNR and FQNEAQ (reference sequence). CDR3 length: 17 residues. CDR3 sequence reads: CASSPPTGQVGDYGYTF. Here the CDR3 DNA reads TGTGCCAGCAGCCCCCCCACGGGACAGGTTGGAGACTATGGCTACACCTTC. Supplemented by reference TRBV7-9 and TRBJ1-2, the full variable domain reads DTGVSQNPRHKITKRGQNVTFRCDPISEHNRLYWYRQTLGQGPEFLTYFQNEAQLEKSRLLSDRFSAERPKGSFSTLEIQRTEQGDSAMYLCASSPPTGQVGDYGYTFGSGTRLTVV.

This clonotype occurred many times. V is TRBV6-6 and J is TRBJ1-2; D remains ambiguous. Germline CDR1 and CDR2: MNHNY and SVGAGI (reference sequence). The CDR3 totals 14 residues. The V and J ends lost 6 bases and 8 bases respectively, with 19 bases between them. In nucleotides, the CDR3 is TGTGCCAGCAGCTCCAGCGAGGGCCTTTGGGGCTACACCTTC. Translated, it gives CASSSSEGLWGYTF.